Shown below are 21 T cell receptor beta chains from a single sample sequenced in a study of Tregs in tolerant kidney transplant recipients. Using immunoSEQ multiplex PCR, the repertoire was profiled, and TCRdb retains in-frame clones only, with some absent. The table shows about 110,000 clones, with 90% occurring only once. The specimen was CD4+ T cells from blood, collected before the transplant. All receptors come from a human donor who received a combined kidney and bone marrow transplant.

This chain joins TRBV18 and TRBJ2-7; 8 positions match TRBD1. J was trimmed by 3 bases and V by 5 bases; bases with no gene match: 3. The CDR3 has 13 amino acids. Per the germline V gene, CDR1 is KGHSH and CDR2 is LQKENI. The CDR3 spells CASSTDRVYEQYF. The DNA of the CDR3 is TGTGCCAGCTCAACGGACAGGGTCTACGAGCAGTACTTC. Combining the CDR3 with reference TRBV18 and TRBJ2-7 gives the whole variable domain NAGVMQNPRHLVRRRGQEARLRCSPMKGHSHVYWYRQLPEEGLKFMVYLQKENIIDESGMPKERFSAEFPKEGPSILRIQQVVRGDSAAYFCASSTDRVYEQYFGPGTRLTVT.

This clone was picked up one time. CDR3 amino acids: CASSWDRRTDTQYF. The CDR3 nucleotides read TGTGCCAGTAGTTGGGACAGGCGCACAGATACGCAGTATTTT. V and J are TRBV19 and TRBJ2-3, with 8 bases matching TRBD1. In germline, CDR1 is LNHDA, CDR2 SQIVND (reference sequence). The CDR3 sequence is 14 residues long. The ends lost 5 bases at V and 1 base at J; junction bases unmatched: 2.

The chain recombines TRBV27 with TRBJ1-1; TRBD1 aligns across 8 bases. V lost 5 bases and J lost 1; bases outside the gene matches: 3. CDR3 length: 14 amino acids. Germline V gene sequence: CDR1 MNHEY, CDR2 SMNVEV (reference sequence). The CDR3: CASSRQGANTEAFF. In DNA, the CDR3 is TGTGCCAGCAGTCGCCAGGGGGCGAACACTGAAGCTTTCTTT.

The CDR3 here is CASSPSGHEPTGAFF. CDR3 nucleotide sequence: TGTGCCAGCTCACCGTCCGGACACGAGCCCACCGGAGCTTTCTTT. The chain uses TRBV18 and TRBJ1-1, with D possibly matching TRBD1 (5 bases). This CDR3 has 15 amino acids. CDR1 KGHSH and CDR2 LQKENI come from the germline V gene. V was trimmed by 3 bases and J by 10 bases, leaving 21 bases between them.

The chain employs TRBV21-1 and TRBJ1-2; the D call in the table, TRBD1, was not verified against the DNA. TRBV21-1 is listed as a pseudogene. The CDR3 length is 12 residues. The CDR3 bases are TGTGCCAGCCGCGACAAGTACTATGGCTACACCTTC. As protein: CASRDKYYGYTF.

This chain connects TRBV30 to TRBJ1-5, with 10 bases aligning to TRBD1. Germline V gives CDR1 GTSNPN, CDR2 SVGIG (reference sequence). The length of the CDR3 is 15 residues. Germline trimming cut 1 base from V and 4 bases from J; bases unmatched to any gene: 4. For the CDR3, the DNA is TGTGCCTGGAGTGAAGGGGACAGGGGTAATCAGCCCCAGCATTTT. Its translation: CAWSEGDRGNQPQHF.

DNA of the CDR3: TGCGCCAGCAGCCAACAGGGGATGTACTACGAGCAGTACTTC. It translates to CASSQQGMYYEQYF. V and J are TRBV5-1 and TRBJ2-7; 7 nucleotides agree with TRBD1. The CDR3 has 14 amino acids. With V trimmed by 4 bases and J by 3 bases, 7 bases remained unmatched. CDR1 and CDR2 from the germline V gene are SGHRS and YFSETQ.

J is TRBJ2-7 and V is TRBV6-6; 9 bases align to TRBD2. In germline, CDR1 is MNHNY, CDR2 SVGAGI (reference sequence). J gave up 1 base and V 6 bases, and 4 bases lay outside the gene matches. This CDR3 is built from 14 residues. The CDR3 DNA reads as TGTGCCAGCAGCCCGGCGGGGGGGTCCTACGAGCAGTACTTC. This gives the protein CASSPAGGSYEQYF.

This sequence joins TRBV29-1 and TRBJ2-5; D is undetermined. Germline loops: CDR1 SQVTM, CDR2 ANQGSEA. Trimming removed 5 bases at V and 2 bases at J, with 12 bases between. The CDR3 loop spans 13 amino acids. CDR3 sequence reads: CSVTRHVQETQYF. CDR3 in DNA: TGCAGCGTTACCCGACACGTACAAGAGACCCAGTACTTC.

The chain carries TRBV18 and TRBJ1-2, with D possibly TRBD1 on 5 matching bases. The V gene lost 3 bases and the J gene lost 0 bases, with 14 bases spanning the gap. In germline, CDR1 is KGHSH, CDR2 LQKENI. This CDR3 spans 16 amino acids. The CDR3 DNA follows: TGTGCCAGCTCACCCATGGGCAGGGAAGCTAACTATGGCTACACCTTC. It translates to CASSPMGREANYGYTF.

The rearrangement joins TRBV5-1 to TRBJ1-6; 7 bases are shared with TRBD1. Losses at the gene ends were 0 bases for V and 6 bases for J; bases not matched to a gene: 0. CDR1 is SGHRS, CDR2 YFSETQ, per germline. This CDR3 is built from 14 residues. The CDR3 DNA follows: TGCGCCAGCAGCTTGGGGGACAGTAATTCACCCCTCCACTTT. This translates into CASSLGDSNSPLHF.

The V and J genes are TRBV15 and TRBJ2-7; D gene unclear. Per germline, CDR1 LNHNV and CDR2 YYDKDF (reference sequence). Trimming left V 5 bases short and J 3 bases short, with 17 bases between. The CDR3 sequence is 15 residues long. Here the CDR3 reads CATSLDKYSFYEQYF. The CDR3 DNA sequence: TGTGCCACCAGCTTAGACAAATACTCATTCTACGAGCAGTACTTC.

The chain carries TRBV19 and TRBJ2-7; D is possibly TRBD2 (6 bases). Per the germline V gene, CDR1 is LNHDA and CDR2 is SQIVND (reference sequence). The CDR3 has 13 amino acids. The V end lost 6 bases, the J end lost 7 bases, and 16 bases lay between the germline ends. This CDR3 is CASSPGDFGEQYF. CDR3 sequence (DNA): TGTGCCAGTAGCCCGGGGGATTTTGGGGAGCAGTACTTC.

This clone is a singleton in its sample. This chain joins TRBV6-6 and TRBJ2-3; 7 bases match TRBD2. Germline CDR1 MNHNY, CDR2 SVGAGI (reference sequence). The CDR3 spans 16 residues. V shed 6 bases and J 1 base; nucleotides not matched to a gene: 10. CDR3 in amino acids: CASSPPGRGGTDTQYF. In DNA form, the CDR3 reads TGTGCCAGCAGCCCACCGGGCCGGGGGGGCACAGATACGCAGTATTTT.

Here the CDR3 reads CASSFPRGAEHYGYTF. CDR3 DNA sequence: TGTGCCAGCAGTTTCCCCCGGGGGGCCGAGCACTATGGCTACACCTTC. The J gene is TRBJ1-2, the V gene TRBV28, with D perhaps TRBD1 (6 bases). The V gene lost 3 bases and the J gene lost 3 bases, with 17 bases spanning the gap. CDR1 and CDR2 from the germline V gene are MDHEN and SYDVKM. The CDR3 sequence is 16 residues long.

The chain couples TRBV29-1 to TRBJ2-2; D possibly corresponds to TRBD2 (5 bases). The CDR3 is 15 residues long. Germline V gene lookup returns CDR1 SQVTM and CDR2 ANQGSEA. Trimming removed 7 bases from V and 6 bases from J, with 21 bases in between. The CDR3 sequence: CSATPFTGSPGELFF. In nucleotides, the CDR3 is TGCAGCGCCACACCATTCACGGGGTCTCCCGGGGAGCTGTTTTTT.

This clone has a handful of counts. The chain combines TRBV18 with TRBJ1-3; D gene unclear. Trimming removed 2 bases at V and 3 bases at J, with 8 bases between. The CDR3 is made up of 14 amino acids. Germline V CDR1 and CDR2: KGHSH, LQKENI. CDR3 amino acids: CASSPGGGGNTIYF. The DNA for the CDR3 is TGTGCCAGCTCACCAGGAGGAGGTGGAAACACCATATATTTT.

The chain is built from TRBV5-4 and TRBJ1-4; D not certain. V lost 1 base and J lost 8, with 9 bases in between. The CDR3 length is 13 residues. The germline gives CDR1 SGHNT, CDR2 YYREEE (reference sequence). CDR3 protein: CASSLPGEEKLFF. As DNA, the CDR3 is TGTGCCAGCAGCTTGCCCGGGGAGGAAAAACTGTTTTTT.

This chain links TRBV7-2 with TRBJ2-3; 11 positions match TRBD2. V dropped 2 bases and J dropped 0; count of bases not matched to a gene: 1. The CDR3 is 16 residues long. Germline loops: CDR1 SGHTA, CDR2 FQGNSA. The CDR3 DNA reads TGTGCCAGCAGCTTAACTAGCGGGAGCAGCACAGATACGCAGTATTTT. It encodes CASSLTSGSSTDTQYF.

This chain links TRBV6-5 with TRBJ1-1; D possibly corresponds to TRBD1 (6 bases). Trimming removed 6 bases from V and 4 bases from J, with 15 bases in between. This CDR3 has 14 amino acids. In germline, CDR1 is MNHEY, CDR2 SVGAGI. This CDR3 reads CASSRGGRGTEAFF. The CDR3 bases are TGTGCCAGCAGCCGGGGGGGGCGGGGCACTGAAGCTTTCTTT.

The chain employs TRBV2 and TRBJ2-7, with a possible D match to TRBD1 (6 bases). Germline V gene lookup returns CDR1 SNHLY and CDR2 FYNNEI. The CDR3 is made up of 13 amino acids. V shed 5 bases and J shed 5 bases, with 13 bases lying between them. The CDR3 sequence is CASSRSRGNEQYF. CDR3 nucleotide sequence: TGTGCCAGCAGTCGCTCCAGGGGAAACGAGCAGTACTTC.